The entry below describes one T cell receptor (beta chain). The method was immunoSEQ multiplex PCR; TCRdb's version includes in-frame clones alone and lacks a portion of them. The sample records roughly 48,000 clones, roughly three quarters being singletons. The sample is drawn from a study of STAT5B mutations in CD4+ large granular lymphocyte leukemia. With 4 bases removed from V and 3 bases from J, the gap between germline ends came to 12 bases. The CDR3 length is 14 residues. The germline V gene has CDR1 SNHLY and CDR2 FYNNEI. Material: CD4+ T cells from blood buffy coats. The receptor comes from a human donor in good health. This chain links TRBV2 with TRBJ1-1; D might be TRBD1 (5 bases). The CDR3 DNA sequence: TGTGCCAGCAGTGCGGACACTGTATACACTGAAGCTTTCTTT. This encodes CASSADTVYTEAFF.